This TCR beta chain was sequenced for a study of long-term antiretroviral therapy in people with HIV (dated by TCRdb to 2021 to 2024). At the level of the whole study: The earliest samples were collected approximately a decade before the 2015 WHO recommendation for immediate ART, a period when ART was typically delayed until CD4 counts fell. Whether ART initiation and durable HIV suppression were associated with changes in peripheral blood TRB repertoire composition and diversity was tested in a retrospective serial study. A total of roughly 200 cryopreserved PBMC samples came from approximately 30 adults with confirmed HIV infection and were collected serially over a mean of approximately six years (range 1-12). About 40% of the roughly 30 participants with HIV were female. No cross-contamination during QIAcube processing turned up in test extractions that ran a monoclonal T-cell line alongside 33 polyclonal samples.

This clone was picked up a small number of times. Its antigen is unknown. The sample holds no much larger clone one base away, and base qualities are not on file. Inclusion was restricted to participants for whom at least one PBMC sample before ART initiation and at least two post-ART samples were available. Treatment was received in the United States of America by all participants with HIV. Cryopreserved samples of about 0.95-10 million PBMC were thawed and washed before DNA extraction. At the time of the earliest PBMC sample, participants with HIV were aged between roughly 20 and 54 years. PBMC samples were contributed by each participant from 1-4 timepoints before ART initiation and 2-8 timepoints after ART initiation, with a median of 7 samples. For every participant, serial HIV viral load, CD4+ T-cell count, ART history and demographic data were obtained. Using a Qiagen kit on a QIAcube, genomic DNA was extracted from unsorted PBMC, with samples processed in batches of 12.

The immunoSEQ hsTCRB v3.0 assay was used at survey level resolution to sequence the TRB variable region. The targeted TRB sequencing depth was roughly 40,000-50,000 T-cell genomes per sample. Pooled TRB libraries were sequenced on an Illumina MiSeq with a v3 150-cycle kit. The authors' pipeline ran thus. Analysis of repertoires was carried out in R inside a reproducible Nextflow workflow spanning QC, data transformation and analysis. LymphoSeq2, an R package for exploring AIRR-Seq data, was used to implement custom analyses. Four samples that yielded fewer than 5000 total TRB sequences were excluded, so that approximately 200 HIV repertoires were analyzed. Among the 170 to 200 retained HIV repertoires, some 60 were collected before ART initiation and approximately 130 after ART initiation. Each repertoire was downsampled to 5000 TRB nucleotide sequences, and summary statistics were averaged across 100 downsampling iterations. Only TRB sequences with CDR3 regions of at least seven amino acids were retained for analysis. A Shannon entropy-derived clonality score and the Gini coefficient were used to measure diversity. Repertoire networks linked the top 5000 CDR3 amino acid sequences whenever two sequences differed by an edit distance of one. Antigen specificity groups and MHC restriction were predicted for TRB CDR3 amino acid sequences with GLIPH2. To flag known CMV, EBV, HIV or tissue antigen associations, CDR3 amino acid sequences were matched against VDJdb and McPAS-TCR. Pre-ART, post-ART and control groups were compared with Wilcoxon signed-rank tests and Holm-Bonferroni correction. The table was pulled from immuneACCESS by TCRdb, which kept in-frame rearrangements only. Such tables lose some clones; where checked, under half of the loss comes from unresolved V genes, and the rest has no known cause. D and trimming come from the DNA, and the V and J calls and clone size come from that table. This sample lists roughly 9,200 clones; roughly four fifths were detected once. 23% of the sample goes to the ten largest clones.

Findings and caveats that apply to the study as a whole: HIV repertoires had narrower CDR3 length ranges than controls, and the network structure suggested an antigen-experienced repertoire that shifted only slightly toward naive after ART. No data were available on ART adherence, viral resistance or therapy changes, limiting inferences about post-ART repertoire changes. The samples were dated from 2004 to 2017, and the ART regimens that were used may be less effective than current ART regimens. A significant increase in TRB diversity was found to be associated with ART initiation, although TRB diversity was observed to remain significantly below that of transplant donor controls even after long-term ART. Limited PBMC availability meant only the TCR beta chain was sequenced, without alpha chain pairing. The repertoire was dominated across all time points by expanded TRB clones identified before ART initiation, although this dominance was seen to fluctuate and to decrease in many PLHIV after ART. Because cell numbers in pre-ART samples were limited, unsorted PBMC were profiled instead of sorted CD4+ and CD8+ T cells.

In the germline V gene (reference sequence), CDR1 corresponds to SEHNR and CDR2 to FQNEAQ. At the junction V is shortened by 5 bases and J by 1 base, with 9 bases in between. The CDR3 measures 14 amino acids from cysteine to phenylalanine. CDR3 DNA only is kept here, 42 bases in frame from base 1. The specimen comprised unsorted PBMCs, sampled 0.6 years before starting antiretroviral therapy. The sequence was collected from a man aged 40-49 years with HIV. The rearrangement combines TRBV7-9 with TRBJ1-5; 6 matching bases give a weak D call of TRBD1. The nucleotides are TGTGCCAGCAGCCCACAGGGAAGCAATCAGCCCCAGCATTTT. Translated, this is CASSPQGSNQPQHF. The reference TRBV7-9 and TRBJ1-5 proteins fill in what lies around the CDR3, so the full variable domain reads DTGVSQNPRHKITKRGQNVTFRCDPISEHNRLYWYRQTLGQGPEFLTYFQNEAQLEKSRLLSDRFSAERPKGSFSTLEIQRTEQGDSAMYLCASSPQGSNQPQHFGDGTRLSIL.